Listed below are T cell receptor beta chains from one sample, sequenced in a study of blood T cell repertoires in COVID-19. Only in-frame clones appear in the TCRdb table, and some are missing; sequencing was by immunoSEQ multiplex PCR. The table lists nearly 80,000 clones, roughly 80% of them singletons. The material sequenced was peripheral blood. Receptors were obtained from a woman between 65 and 79 years old with acute or convalescent COVID-19. Both conserved end residues are part of each CDR3. D genes are given only for firm matches. Size is omitted from some rows. Given values are once, few, many or a class for expanded clones.

J: TRBJ2-1
D: TRBD2
size: -
V: TRBV30
DNA: TGTGCCTGGGAAAAGCGGGAGCCCTACAATGAGCAGTTCTTC
CDR3: CAWEKREPYNEQFF

J: TRBJ1-5
D: TRBD1
size: -
V: TRBV10-3
DNA: TGTGCCATCAGTGAGAGGACAGGGAATCAGCCCCAGCATTTT
CDR3: CAISERTGNQPQHF

J: TRBJ2-7
D: -
size: many
V: TRBV6-2/TRBV6-3
DNA: TGTGCCAGCAGTTACTCGAGGGCAGAGTTTTACTTC
CDR3: CASSYSRAEFYF

J: TRBJ1-2
D: TRBD1
size: -
V: TRBV18
DNA: TGTGCCAGCTCACCATCTACACCCGGGACAGGGGATGGCTACACCTTC
CDR3: CASSPSTPGTGDGYTF

J: TRBJ2-7
D: -
size: few
V: TRBV29-1
DNA: TGCAGCGTAACTTCCGCCGGGACACCCTACGAGCAGTACTTC
CDR3: CSVTSAGTPYEQYF

J: TRBJ2-7
D: TRBD2
size: -
V: TRBV12-5
DNA: TGTGCTAGTGGTTTGGCCCCTCTCCTAGCGGAGAGCTCCTACGAGCAGTACTTC
CDR3: CASGLAPLLAESSYEQYF

J: TRBJ2-1
D: -
size: -
V: TRBV12-3/TRBV12-4
DNA: TGTGCCAGCAGTCCGGACTATTACAATGAGCAGTTCTTC
CDR3: CASSPDYYNEQFF

J: TRBJ2-7
D: TRBD1
size: -
V: TRBV19
DNA: TGTGCCAGTAGTAGGGGACAGGGGGCCTACGAGCAGTACTTC
CDR3: CASSRGQGAYEQYF

J: TRBJ2-6
D: TRBD1
size: -
V: TRBV7-2
DNA: TGTGCCAGCAGATTCCGGGACAGAGACCACTCTGGGGCCAACGTCCTGACTTTC
CDR3: CASRFRDRDHSGANVLTF

J: TRBJ2-1
D: -
size: -
V: TRBV24-1
DNA: TGTGCCACCAGTGATCGGGGTTTCGCCTACAATGAGCAGTTCTTC
CDR3: CATSDRGFAYNEQFF

J: TRBJ1-1
D: TRBD1
size: -
V: TRBV7-9
DNA: TGTGCCAGCAGCTTGACAGGGGGCACTGAAGCTTTCTTT
CDR3: CASSLTGGTEAFF

J: TRBJ1-6
D: -
size: once
V: TRBV5-4
DNA: TGTACCAGCAGCTTGATGGGGAGCTCCTATAATTCACCCCTCCACTTT
CDR3: CTSSLMGSSYNSPLHF